The rows below give T cell receptor beta chains drawn from one sample of a study of a mutant IDH1 vaccine in newly diagnosed glioma. These receptors' antigens are unknown. Some clones are missing from TCRdb's copy, which holds only in-frame ones; the method was immunoSEQ multiplex PCR. The profile shows around 30,000 clones, around 80% of them singletons. Here the sequenced sample was PBMCs, taken from a glioma patient whose treatment included an IDH1 peptide vaccine. These receptor sequences come from a man in his forties or fifties with glioma. Some clones in this sample may be carry-over from other donors' samples. Both conserved end residues are part of each CDR3. Each record gives: clone size, D gene, J gene, V gene, CDR3 protein, CDR3 DNA. A D gene is named only where the DNA matches it firmly. The size of a clone is reported for some rows only, either as once, few or many, or as a class for expanded clones.

few,-,TRBJ1-2,TRBV2,CASRPGPNYGYTF,TGTGCCAGCAGGCCCGGACCTAACTATGGCTACACCTTC
-,-,TRBJ2-2,TRBV14,CASSQGPLGSLRAGELFF,TGTGCCAGCAGCCAAGGGCCCCTCGGGAGCTTAAGGGCCGGGGAGCTGTTTTTT
once,-,TRBJ2-1,TRBV9,CASSVVAGALNEQFF,TGTGCCAGCAGCGTAGTTGCGGGGGCCCTCAATGAGCAGTTCTTC
-,TRBD2,TRBJ2-2,TRBV5-4,CASSLTSGSNTGELFF,TGTGCCAGCAGCCTGACTAGCGGGTCCAACACCGGGGAGCTGTTTTTT
medium-sized,-,TRBJ2-3,TRBV29-1,CSGVQMGDTQYF,TGCAGCGGCGTGCAAATGGGAGATACGCAGTATTTT
-,-,TRBJ2-7,TRBV12-5,CASGLGQGRSYEQYF,TGTGCTAGTGGTTTGGGCCAGGGTCGGTCCTACGAGCAGTACTTC
once,-,TRBJ2-7,TRBV5-6,CASSRPYEQYF,TGTGCCAGCAGTCGGCCCTACGAGCAGTACTTC
-,-,TRBJ1-4,TRBV6-1,CASSEFSGGEKLFF,TGTGCCAGCAGTGAATTCTCGGGGGGGGAAAAACTGTTTTTT
few,-,TRBJ2-7,TRBV30,CAWSVGTYEQYF,TGTGCCTGGAGCGTCGGGACCTACGAGCAGTACTTC
few,-,TRBJ2-1,TRBV6-6,CASSYSNNEQFF,TGTGCCAGCAGTTACTCAAACAATGAGCAGTTCTTC
-,-,TRBJ1-1,TRBV6-5,CASSYSQGSTEAFF,TGTGCCAGCAGTTACTCTCAGGGAAGCACTGAAGCTTTCTTT
once,-,TRBJ1-5,TRBV6-5,CASSLRARSNQPQHF,TGTGCCAGCAGCCTCCGGGCCCGCAGCAATCAGCCCCAGCATTTT
once,TRBD1,TRBJ1-1,TRBV6-1,CASSRDRMNTEAFF,TGTGCCAGCAGTCGGGACAGGATGAACACTGAAGCTTTCTTT